One and the same sample provided the 26 T cell receptor beta chains below, sequenced in a study of hypomethylating agent response in myelodysplastic syndrome. Libraries were prepared by immunoSEQ multiplex PCR; TCRdb keeps only in-frame clonotypes and omits some of them. The sample contains around 3,000 clones, more than 75% of which appear only once. Sequenced here: bone marrow, sampled before or after starting hypomethylating agent treatment for myelodysplastic syndrome (not recorded which). All receptors derive from a human donor with myelodysplastic syndrome.

This clone was picked up a small number of times. The rearrangement links TRBV30 to TRBJ1-6; D remains ambiguous. CDR1 is GTSNPN and CDR2 is SVGIG in the germline V gene (reference sequence). Deletions cut 3 bases from V and 6 bases from J, with 9 bases between. The CDR3 loop spans 13 amino acids. The CDR3 nucleotides are TGTGCCTGGAGGGAGGGCCCTAATTCACCCCTCCACTTT. This sequence encodes CAWREGPNSPLHF.

This clone was counted only a few times. The chain recombines TRBV10-1 with TRBJ2-7, with D unresolved. The CDR3 covers 12 residues. Trimming removed 4 bases at V and 2 bases at J, with 6 bases between. CDR1 and CDR2 from the germline V gene are WNHNN and SYGVQD (reference sequence). CDR3 residues: CASSGQAYEQYF. The CDR3 DNA reads as TGCGCCAGCAGTGGTCAGGCCTACGAGCAGTACTTC.

The chain employs TRBV6-5 and TRBJ2-7, with 7 bases that match TRBD1. The V segment lost 6 bases and the J segment 0 bases; nucleotides outside the gene matches: 8. Per germline, CDR1 MNHEY and CDR2 SVGAGI. This CDR3 has 15 residues. This chain's CDR3 is CASRHARGSSYEQYF. The CDR3 DNA reads as TGTGCCAGCAGGCATGCCAGGGGGAGCTCCTACGAGCAGTACTTC.

This clone has a handful of counts. This chain uses TRBV10-1 with TRBJ1-6; 9 bases agree with TRBD1. The trim removed 2 bases at V and 6 bases at J, leaving 5 bases unmatched. Germline V CDR1 and CDR2: WNHNN, SYGVQD (reference sequence). This CDR3 region has 16 residues. The CDR3 loop reads CASSEPGQGRNSPLHF. CDR3 DNA sequence: TGCGCCAGCAGTGAGCCGGGACAGGGACGTAATTCACCCCTCCACTTT.

This clone was seen just once. The genes are TRBV19 and TRBJ2-7, with D possibly matching TRBD1 (5 bases). The CDR3 runs 14 residues. Germline values: CDR1 LNHDA, CDR2 SQIVND (reference sequence). Trimming cost V 3 bases and J 2 bases, with 11 bases left between them. The CDR3 loop is CASSIQGRTYEQYF. CDR3 DNA: TGTGCCAGTAGTATCCAGGGTCGTACCTACGAGCAGTACTTC.

The V call is TRBV5-4, the J call TRBJ2-5; tentatively, D is TRBD2 (6 bases). V was cut by 0 bases and J by 4 bases, with 10 bases left in between. Germline assignment: CDR1 SGHNT and CDR2 YYREEE (reference sequence). The CDR3 is 14 amino acids. CDR3 protein: CASSLGRGRETQYF. CDR3 in DNA: TGTGCCAGCAGCTTGGGGAGGGGCCGAGAGACCCAGTACTTC.

The chain links TRBV5-4 to TRBJ2-7; a possible D gene is TRBD1 (5 bases). Germline CDR1 and CDR2: SGHNT and YYREEE (reference sequence). The CDR3 totals 14 residues. V dropped 4 bases and J dropped 5 bases, with 16 bases sitting between them. DNA of the CDR3: TGTGCCAGCAGCCCCGGCTCCGAAGGGGACGAGCAGTACTTC. This encodes CASSPGSEGDEQYF.

The CDR3 coding sequence is TGTGCCAGCAGCTTGGACGGGGTAGGCTACACCTTC. Residues: CASSLDGVGYTF. The rearrangement joins TRBV5-8 to TRBJ1-2; no clear D gene. The CDR3 loop spans 12 amino acids. Germline values: CDR1 SGHTS, CDR2 YDEGEE. V lost 0 bases and J 8 bases, leaving 8 bases between the germline ends.

The chain joins TRBV10-3 to TRBJ2-7, with a weak D call TRBD2 (5 bases). This CDR3 contains 15 residues. In germline, CDR1 is ENHRY, CDR2 SYGVKD. Trimming cost V 10 bases and J 3 bases, with 22 bases left between them. This chain's CDR3 is CATGGGPRKGYEQYF. CDR3 coding DNA: TGTGCCACAGGAGGAGGACCCAGAAAAGGCTACGAGCAGTACTTC.

This clone occurred once. The chain has TRBV29-1 and TRBJ2-7, with unresolved D. CDR3 length equals 10 residues. Trimming took 4 bases from V and 2 from J, leaving 3 bases between them. CDR1 and CDR2 (germline): SQVTM, ANQGSEA. CDR3 in DNA: TGCAGCGTTGGGACCTACGAGCAGTACTTC. Translated, it gives CSVGTYEQYF.

The V call is TRBV19, the J call TRBJ1-2; 10 nucleotides agree with TRBD1. V dropped 9 bases and J dropped 2; count of bases not matched to a gene: 6. The CDR3 length is 14 residues. The germline gives CDR1 LNHDA, CDR2 SQIVND (reference sequence). Here the CDR3 DNA reads TGTGCCAGCCGCGACAGGGGGCAGAACTATGGCTACACCTTC. Protein: CASRDRGQNYGYTF.

This clone was picked up a small number of times. This chain links TRBV2 with TRBJ1-6; D is perhaps TRBD1 (5 bases). Per germline, CDR1 SNHLY and CDR2 FYNNEI. V was cut by 11 bases and J by 1 base, with 12 bases left in between. The CDR3 has 14 residues. The chain's CDR3 is CADWGGSYNSPLHF. CDR3 nucleotide sequence: TGTGCCGACTGGGGCGGTTCCTATAATTCACCCCTCCACTTT.

This clone was recorded a few times. This chain links TRBV5-3 with TRBJ2-7; weak D call: TRBD1 (5 bases). TRBV5-3 is an open reading frame whose function is uncertain. The CDR3 has 15 amino acids. The V end lost 3 bases, the J end lost 6 bases, and 19 bases lay between the germline ends. The CDR3 region is CARSSSEGVWFEQYF. The DNA of the CDR3 is TGTGCCAGAAGCTCGTCCGAAGGGGTGTGGTTCGAGCAGTACTTC.

The chain uses TRBV2 and TRBJ1-6; TRBD1 matches at 7 bases. The germline gives CDR1 SNHLY, CDR2 FYNNEI. The CDR3 is made up of 15 amino acids. J lost 6 bases, V lost 2 bases, and 4 bases had no gene match. CDR3 sequence: CASSEYRGGNSPLHF. CDR3 nucleotides: TGTGCCAGCAGTGAATACAGGGGCGGTAATTCACCCCTCCACTTT.

This clone was detected only a few times. The chain is built from TRBV7-6 and TRBJ2-1; weak D call: TRBD2 (6 bases). V dropped 1 base and J dropped 2 bases, with 9 bases sitting between them. This CDR3 has 15 amino acids. Germline V gene sequence: CDR1 SGHVS, CDR2 FNYEAQ. The DNA for the CDR3 is TGTGCCAGCAGCTTAGAGACGGGGGCCTACAATGAGCAGTTCTTC. Its translation: CASSLETGAYNEQFF.

V gene TRBV5-1 combines with J gene TRBJ2-3, with a tentative D call TRBD2 (7 bases). The V and J ends lost 4 bases and 3 bases respectively, with 15 bases between them. CDR1 is SGHRS and CDR2 is YFSETQ in the germline V gene. The CDR3 is 15 amino acids. The CDR3 sequence: CASSPGGPRTDTQYF. For the CDR3, the DNA is TGCGCCAGCAGCCCCGGGGGGCCAAGGACAGATACGCAGTATTTT.

This clone was observed once. The chain carries TRBV27 and TRBJ2-3, with a weak D call TRBD2 (6 bases). V was pared by 8 bases and J by 4 bases, with 22 bases between. Germline values: CDR1 MNHEY, CDR2 SMNVEV (reference sequence). The CDR3 contains 16 residues. CDR3 coding DNA: TGTGCCAGCCGTTCCCAAGCGGGCCTCACCGCAGATACGCAGTATTTT. Its protein is CASRSQAGLTADTQYF.

The rearrangement joins TRBV7-9 to TRBJ1-2; a possible D gene is TRBD1 (5 bases). This CDR3 has 11 residues. Trimming pared 9 bases from V and 5 bases from J, leaving 10 bases between. Germline values: CDR1 SEHNR, CDR2 FQNEAQ (reference sequence). Written as DNA, the CDR3 is TGTGCCAGTCGTGGGGCTTATGGCTACACCTTC. Protein product: CASRGAYGYTF.

This sequence joins TRBV11-3 and TRBJ2-3; 10 nucleotides match TRBD2. The V gene end was trimmed by 5 bases and the J gene end by 3 bases; junction bases not matched to a gene: 2. CDR1 SGHNT and CDR2 YENEEA come from the germline V gene. There are 14 residues in the CDR3. The CDR3 protein is CASSLAGETDTQYF. CDR3 nucleotides: TGTGCCAGCAGCCTAGCGGGGGAGACAGATACGCAGTATTTT.

The chain recombines TRBV27 with TRBJ2-7; 9 bases match TRBD2. Germline CDR1 MNHEY, CDR2 SMNVEV (reference sequence). J was trimmed by 3 bases and V by 6 bases; bases with no gene match: 9. The CDR3 is 15 amino acids. CDR3: CASRIGLAMSYEQYF. The CDR3 nucleotides read TGTGCCAGCAGAATAGGACTAGCGATGAGCTACGAGCAGTACTTC.

The genes are TRBV7-6 and TRBJ2-3; D remains unclear. The CDR3 sequence is 14 residues long. Germline V gives CDR1 SGHVS, CDR2 FNYEAQ. Trimming left V 7 bases short and J 4 bases short, with 15 bases between. CDR3 protein: CASTPDPRADTQYF. In nucleotides, the CDR3 is TGTGCCAGCACCCCCGACCCGCGAGCAGATACGCAGTATTTT.

This chain connects TRBV7-8 to TRBJ1-1, with a weak D call TRBD1 (5 bases). This CDR3 spans 15 amino acids. Germline values: CDR1 SGHVS, CDR2 FQNEAQ. V was trimmed by 5 bases and J by 0 bases, leaving 13 bases between them. The CDR3 DNA is TGTGCCAGCAGCACTCGGGGGACCATGAACACTGAAGCTTTCTTT. Residues: CASSTRGTMNTEAFF.

This chain uses TRBV5-1 with TRBJ2-4; tentative D call: TRBD2 (5 bases). This CDR3 comprises 15 residues. The germline gives CDR1 SGHRS, CDR2 YFSETQ. Trimming removed 3 bases at V and 5 bases at J, with 15 bases between. CDR3 sequence: CASSSTRLTENIQYF. DNA of the CDR3: TGCGCCAGCAGCTCGACACGACTAACCGAAAACATTCAGTACTTC.

The chain uses TRBV11-2 and TRBJ2-3, with 10 nucleotides matching TRBD1. Germline V gives CDR1 SGHAT, CDR2 FQNNGV. Losses at the gene ends were 4 bases for V and 3 bases for J; bases not matched to a gene: 4. The CDR3 consists of 15 residues. The DNA for the CDR3 is TGTGCCAGCAGCTCTGACAGGGGGCCTACAGATACGCAGTATTTT. This gives the protein CASSSDRGPTDTQYF.

J is TRBJ2-7 and V is TRBV11-3, with 11 bases fitting TRBD2. V shed 6 bases and J 7 bases; nucleotides not matched to a gene: 11. This CDR3 spans 15 amino acids. Germline V CDR1 and CDR2: SGHNT, YENEEA. CDR3 sequence (DNA): TGTGCCAGCAGTGATCTAGCGGGGGGCCGGTGGGAGCAGTACTTC. The encoded protein is CASSDLAGGRWEQYF.

The chain carries TRBV20-1 and TRBJ2-7; D perhaps matches TRBD1 (6 bases). The V and J ends lost 6 bases and 3 bases respectively, with 9 bases between them. Per the germline V gene, CDR1 is DFQATT and CDR2 is SNEGSKA (reference sequence). The CDR3 contains 11 residues. The CDR3 spells CSARGGYEQYF. The DNA for the CDR3 is TGCAGTGCCAGGGGCGGCTACGAGCAGTACTTC.